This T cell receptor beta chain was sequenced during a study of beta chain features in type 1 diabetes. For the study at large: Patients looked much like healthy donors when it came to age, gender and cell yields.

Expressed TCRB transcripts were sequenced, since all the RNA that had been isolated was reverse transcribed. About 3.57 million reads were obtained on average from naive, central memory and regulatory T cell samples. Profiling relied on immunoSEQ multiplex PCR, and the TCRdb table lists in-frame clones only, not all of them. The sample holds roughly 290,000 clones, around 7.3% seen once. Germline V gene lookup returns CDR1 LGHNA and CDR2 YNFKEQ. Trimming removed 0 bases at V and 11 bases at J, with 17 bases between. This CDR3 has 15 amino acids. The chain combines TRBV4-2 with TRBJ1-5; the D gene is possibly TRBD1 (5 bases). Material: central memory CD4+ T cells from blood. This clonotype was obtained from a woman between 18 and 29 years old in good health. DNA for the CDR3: TGTGCCAGCAGCCAAGATTGGGACGGCGGAAGGGCCCAGCATTTT. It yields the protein CASSQDWDGGRAQHF.